These 27 T cell receptor beta chains share one sample of origin, sequenced in a study of shared clonotypes between healthy human individuals. Naive CD8 cells, CD45RO-negative and positively selected for CCR7, excluded terminally differentiated effector memory CD45RA+ cells. Sequencing was performed with immunoSEQ multiplex PCR; in TCRdb, only in-frame clones are kept and a portion is missing. Of roughly 650,000 clones detected, about 96% appear once; the ten largest clones hold 0.11%. Sequencing was performed on naive CD8+ T cells sorted from blood. Receptor source: a woman aged 30 to 39 in good health.

This clone has just one count. The chain links TRBV7-6 to TRBJ1-3; D is undetermined. Trimming pared 1 base from V and 1 base from J, leaving 5 bases between. This CDR3 comprises 14 residues. The germline gives CDR1 SGHVS, CDR2 FNYEAQ. CDR3 DNA: TGTGCCAGCAGCTTAGGGGGTTCTGGAAACACCATATATTTT. This encodes CASSLGGSGNTIYF.

The DNA of the CDR3 is TGTGCCAGCAGTGAAGGTGGTGAGGGCTACACCTTC. Its translation: CASSEGGEGYTF. The chain joins TRBV2 to TRBJ1-2; D not resolved. The V gene's germline CDR1 is SNHLY and CDR2 FYNNEI. CDR3 length: 12 residues. V was pared by 1 base and J by 8 bases, with 8 bases between.

V and J are TRBV15 and TRBJ2-7; D is perhaps TRBD2 (5 bases). CDR3 length: 16 residues. V lost 3 bases, J lost 3 bases, and 18 bases lay in between. Per the germline V gene, CDR1 is LNHNV and CDR2 is YYDKDF (reference sequence). In nucleotides, the CDR3 is TGTGCCACCAGCAGCGTAACTAGTAGGAGTAGCTACGAGCAGTACTTC. Translating it yields CATSSVTSRSSYEQYF.

The chain is built from TRBV6-4 and TRBJ2-7; D not certain. V was clipped by 7 bases and J by 9 bases, with 19 bases between them. CDR1 and CDR2 (germline): MRHNA, SNTAGT. CDR3 length: 13 residues. The CDR3 DNA follows: TGTGCCAGCACCTACCAGGCCCCACCGTGGCAGTACTTC. This encodes CASTYQAPPWQYF.

The chain uses TRBV28 and TRBJ2-7; 8 nucleotides match TRBD2. This CDR3 comprises 15 residues. CDR1 and CDR2 from the germline V gene are MDHEN and SYDVKM. Losses at the gene ends were 3 bases for V and 1 base for J; bases not matched to a gene: 5. The DNA for the CDR3 is TGTGCCAGCAGTTTTCTGCGGGAGGAATCCTACGAGCAGTACTTC. This gives the protein CASSFLREESYEQYF. Together with reference TRBV28 and TRBJ2-7, the CDR3 gives the full variable domain: DVKVTQSSRYLVKRTGEKVFLECVQDMDHENMFWYRQDPGLGLRLIYFSYDVKMKEKGDIPEGYSVSREKKERFSLILESASTNQTSMYLCASSFLREESYEQYFGPGTRLTVT.

The V call is TRBV27, the J call TRBJ2-1, with no clear D. Germline V CDR1 and CDR2: MNHEY, SMNVEV (reference sequence). This CDR3 contains 11 residues. V lost 5 bases and J 10 bases, leaving 9 bases between the germline ends. CDR3 nucleotide sequence: TGTGCCAGCAGTGTTGGCAACGAGCAGTTCTTC. This gives the protein CASSVGNEQFF.

This clone was counted once. The rearrangement uses TRBV27 and TRBJ1-2; D gene uncertain. V lost 2 bases, J lost 6 bases, and 7 bases lay in between. This CDR3 has 12 residues. CDR1 is MNHEY, CDR2 SMNVEV, per germline (reference sequence). This CDR3 is CASSLPGDGYTF. The CDR3 coding sequence is TGTGCCAGCAGTTTACCCGGGGATGGCTACACCTTC.

This sequence joins TRBV6-1 and TRBJ2-7; D call uncertain. Per germline, CDR1 MNHNS and CDR2 SASEGT. Trimming shortened V by 6 bases and J by 2 bases, and 14 bases separated the two germline ends. The CDR3 runs 14 residues. The DNA of the CDR3 is TGTGCCAGCAGCCCCAAGGCAAGAACCTACGAGCAGTACTTC. Encoded protein: CASSPKARTYEQYF.

The chain recombines TRBV7-9 with TRBJ2-3; 10 nucleotides line up with TRBD2. The CDR3 is 17 amino acids. The germline CDR1 and CDR2 sequences are SEHNR and FQNEAQ (reference sequence). V shed 2 bases, J shed 2 bases, and the junction held 7 bases outside the gene matches. The CDR3: CASSLSLAGAVTDTQYF. DNA of the CDR3: TGTGCCAGCAGCTTAAGTCTAGCGGGAGCGGTCACAGATACGCAGTATTTT.

V usage is TRBV19 and J usage is TRBJ2-2, with D possibly matching TRBD1 (6 bases). CDR1 LNHDA and CDR2 SQIVND come from the germline V gene (reference sequence). V lost 3 bases to trimming and J lost 2 bases, with 10 bases between them. The CDR3 extends over 15 amino acids. The CDR3 DNA reads as TGTGCCAGTAGTATCGGGACACCTAACACCGGGGAGCTGTTTTTT. This sequence encodes CASSIGTPNTGELFF.

The genes are TRBV7-9 and TRBJ2-7, with D unclear. The V end was cut by 2 bases, the J end by 5 bases, with 7 bases between. Looked up from germline, CDR1 is SEHNR and CDR2 is FQNEAQ (reference sequence). The length of the CDR3 is 12 residues. The CDR3: CASSLQSDEQYF. CDR3 DNA: TGTGCCAGCAGCTTACAGTCCGACGAGCAGTACTTC.

The chain has TRBV2 and TRBJ2-1; 9 bases match TRBD2. CDR1 is SNHLY and CDR2 is FYNNEI in the germline V gene. The CDR3 extends over 15 amino acids. J lost 8 bases, V lost 5 bases, and 10 bases had no gene match. The CDR3 sequence: CASSQGGTSLDEQFF. The CDR3 nucleotides read TGTGCCAGCAGTCAAGGTGGGACTAGCCTCGATGAGCAGTTCTTC.

This clone was seen only once. This rearrangement joins TRBV25-1 to TRBJ2-1, with TRBD2 matching 9 bases. From germline, CDR1 is MGHDK and CDR2 SYGVNS. This CDR3 has 17 amino acids. V was pared by 6 bases and J by 5 bases, with 14 bases of the junction left unmatched. This CDR3 reads CASRPPFGEREDNEQFF. The CDR3 DNA reads TGTGCCAGCAGACCCCCCTTTGGGGAGCGGGAGGACAATGAGCAGTTCTTC.

The V gene is TRBV5-5, the J gene TRBJ2-3; D possibly corresponds to TRBD1 (5 bases). The V and J ends lost 1 base and 6 bases respectively, with 9 bases between them. Germline assignment: CDR1 SGHKS and CDR2 YYEKEE (reference sequence). The CDR3 length is 13 residues. CDR3: CASSLIRVDTQYF. CDR3 in DNA: TGTGCCAGCAGCTTGATCAGGGTGGATACGCAGTATTTT. Combining the CDR3 with reference TRBV5-5 and TRBJ2-3 gives the whole variable domain DAGVTQSPTHLIKTRGQQVTLRCSPISGHKSVSWYQQVLGQGPQFIFQYYEKEERGRGNFPDRFSARQFPNYSSELNVNALLLGDSALYLCASSLIRVDTQYFGPGTRLTVL.

The chain recombines TRBV2 with TRBJ2-2, with 7 bases that match TRBD1. Germline CDR1 and CDR2: SNHLY and FYNNEI. The junction had 2 bases not matched to a gene; V was cut back by 7 bases and J by 0 bases. The CDR3 has 14 amino acids. CDR3 loop: CASTDRANTGELFF. The CDR3, as DNA: TGTGCCAGCACTGACAGGGCGAACACCGGGGAGCTGTTTTTT.

Remarks on this clone: A junction end diverges from the germline sequence, so it may reflect a read error. V gene TRBV15 combines with J gene TRBJ1-1; TRBD1 aligns across 8 bases. The germline V gene has CDR1 LNHNV and CDR2 YYDKDF (reference sequence). The CDR3 has 14 residues. In nucleotides, the CDR3 is TGTGCCACCAGCGGAGACAGGGGCCCCTCTGAAGCTTTCTTT. Amino acid sequence: CATSGDRGPSEAFF.

The CDR3, as DNA: TGCAGCGTTGAAGATTATAGGTACGAGCAGTACTTC. The encoded protein is CSVEDYRYEQYF. The chain couples TRBV29-1 to TRBJ2-7; no reliable D call. Trimming left V 0 bases short and J 4 bases short, with 7 bases between. The CDR3 consists of 12 residues. Germline-derived CDR1 and CDR2 are SQVTM and ANQGSEA.

This chain links TRBV7-9 with TRBJ2-5, with 9 bases fitting TRBD2. CDR1 and CDR2 (germline): SEHNR, FQNEAQ (reference sequence). The V gene end was trimmed by 5 bases and the J gene end by 2 bases; junction bases not matched to a gene: 9. This CDR3 contains 16 residues. This CDR3 reads CASSPRLAEQQETQYF. The DNA of the CDR3 is TGTGCCAGCAGCCCGCGACTAGCGGAACAACAAGAGACCCAGTACTTC.

The chain joins TRBV27 to TRBJ1-5, with D perhaps TRBD1 (5 bases). Trimming took off 6 bases at V and 6 bases at J, with 12 bases between the two ends. The CDR3 consists of 13 residues. The germline CDR1 and CDR2 sequences are MNHEY and SMNVEV (reference sequence). As DNA, the CDR3 is TGTGCCAGCAGGGGGGTTTTCGGTCAGCCCCAGCATTTT. It translates to CASRGVFGQPQHF.

This chain links TRBV7-9 with TRBJ2-5; D is uncertain. This CDR3 is 14 amino acids long. V was shortened by 0 bases and J by 3 bases, with 8 bases between the two germline ends. Germline V gives CDR1 SEHNR, CDR2 FQNEAQ (reference sequence). The CDR3 DNA sequence: TGTGCCAGCAGCTTAGCTGGACCAGAAGAGACCCAGTACTTC. Protein sequence: CASSLAGPEETQYF.

The chain joins TRBV4-2 to TRBJ2-3, with 9 bases fitting TRBD2. V was pared by 0 bases and J by 8 bases, with 9 bases of the junction left unmatched. This CDR3 is 16 amino acids long. Germline V gives CDR1 LGHNA, CDR2 YNFKEQ. CDR3 nucleotide sequence: TGTGCCAGCAGCCAAGAGTCCGGCGGGAGGGGAGGTACGCAGTATTTT. This gives the protein CASSQESGGRGGTQYF.

The chain joins TRBV7-2 to TRBJ2-7; 7 nucleotides align to TRBD1. Germline CDR1 SGHTA, CDR2 FQGNSA. The CDR3 has 13 amino acids. V dropped 3 bases and J dropped 3; count of bases not matched to a gene: 2. CDR3 DNA sequence: TGTGCCAGCAGCTTTGACAGGGACTACGAGCAGTACTTC. Translated: CASSFDRDYEQYF. Full variable domain (outside the CDR3, taken from reference TRBV7-2 and TRBJ2-7): GAGVSQSPSNKVTEKGKDVELRCDPISGHTALYWYRQSLGQGLEFLIYFQGNSAPDKSGLPSDRFSAERTGGSVSTLTIQRTQQEDSAVYLCASSFDRDYEQYFGPGTRLTVT.

The chain couples TRBV6-1 to TRBJ1-5; D not resolved. Germline CDR1 MNHNS, CDR2 SASEGT. Deletions cut 6 bases from V and 5 bases from J, with 11 bases between. CDR3 length equals 13 residues. CDR3 residues: CASSRQEDQPQHF. The CDR3 coding sequence is TGTGCCAGCAGCCGGCAGGAGGATCAGCCCCAGCATTTT.

The chain uses TRBV15 and TRBJ2-3, with D hard to call. The CDR3 has 13 amino acids. The germline gives CDR1 LNHNV, CDR2 YYDKDF (reference sequence). V was clipped by 0 bases and J by 8 bases, with 9 bases between them. The CDR3 nucleotides read TGTGCCACCAGCAGAGATAAGTTTGGTACGCAGTATTTT. This codes for CATSRDKFGTQYF.

This chain connects TRBV4-1 to TRBJ1-5; 7 nucleotides match TRBD1. The CDR3 consists of 15 residues. The V gene end was trimmed by 1 base and the J gene end by 5 bases; junction bases not matched to a gene: 5. CDR1 is MGHRA and CDR2 is YSYEKL in the germline V gene. Here the CDR3 reads CASSQGSTGDQPQHF. Written as DNA, the CDR3 is TGCGCCAGCAGCCAAGGATCTACAGGGGATCAGCCCCAGCATTTT.

J is TRBJ2-7 and V is TRBV13; the D gene is possibly TRBD2 (6 bases). V was trimmed by 8 bases and J by 9 bases, leaving 17 bases between them. Germline lookup yields CDR1 PRHDT and CDR2 FYEKMQ (reference sequence). This CDR3 region has 12 residues. The CDR3 here is CASRPWEEVQYF. CDR3 bases: TGTGCCAGCCGCCCGTGGGAGGAGGTGCAGTACTTC.

With regard to this clone: Other DNA sequences in the same sample also yield this CDR3. This chain connects TRBV27 to TRBJ2-2, with 11 bases lining up with TRBD2. Losses at the gene ends were 2 bases for V and 5 bases for J; bases not matched to a gene: 1. CDR1 is MNHEY and CDR2 is SMNVEV in the germline V gene (reference sequence). The CDR3 sequence is 15 residues long. In nucleotides, the CDR3 is TGTGCCAGCAGTTTACTAGCGGGAGGAACCGGGGAGCTGTTTTTT. Residues: CASSLLAGGTGELFF.